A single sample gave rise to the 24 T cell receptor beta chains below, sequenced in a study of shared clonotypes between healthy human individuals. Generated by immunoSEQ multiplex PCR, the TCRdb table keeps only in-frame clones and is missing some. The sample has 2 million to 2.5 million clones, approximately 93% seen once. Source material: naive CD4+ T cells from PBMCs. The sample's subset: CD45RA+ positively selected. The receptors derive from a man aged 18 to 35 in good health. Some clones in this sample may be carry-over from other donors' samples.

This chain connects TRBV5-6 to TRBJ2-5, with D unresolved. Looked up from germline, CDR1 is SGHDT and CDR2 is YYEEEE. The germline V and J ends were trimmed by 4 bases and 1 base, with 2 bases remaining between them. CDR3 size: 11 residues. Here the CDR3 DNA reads TGTGCCAGCAGCCGCCAAGAGACCCAGTACTTC. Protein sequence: CASSRQETQYF.

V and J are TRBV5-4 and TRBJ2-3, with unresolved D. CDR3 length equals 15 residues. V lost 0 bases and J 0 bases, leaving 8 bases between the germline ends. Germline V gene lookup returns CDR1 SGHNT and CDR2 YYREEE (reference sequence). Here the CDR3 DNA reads TGTGCCAGCAGCTTGGGCTTATCTAGCACAGATACGCAGTATTTT. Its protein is CASSLGLSSTDTQYF.

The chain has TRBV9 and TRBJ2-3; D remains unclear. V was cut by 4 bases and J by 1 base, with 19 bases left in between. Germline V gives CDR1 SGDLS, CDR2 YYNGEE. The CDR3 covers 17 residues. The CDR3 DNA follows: TGTGCCAGCAGCCTCAACCCCTTACGCCTACGCACAGATACGCAGTATTTT. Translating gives CASSLNPLRLRTDTQYF. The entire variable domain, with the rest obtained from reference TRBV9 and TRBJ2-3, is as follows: DSGVTQTPKHLITATGQRVTLRCSPRSGDLSVYWYQQSLDQGLQFLIQYYNGEERAKGNILERFSAQQFPDLHSELNLSSLELGDSALYFCASSLNPLRLRTDTQYFGPGTRLTVL.

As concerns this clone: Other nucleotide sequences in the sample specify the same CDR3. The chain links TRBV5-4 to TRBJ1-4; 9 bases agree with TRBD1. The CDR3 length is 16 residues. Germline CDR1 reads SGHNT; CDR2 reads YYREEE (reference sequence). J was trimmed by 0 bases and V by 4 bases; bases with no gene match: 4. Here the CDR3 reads CASSGGTGTTNEKLFF. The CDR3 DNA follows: TGTGCCAGCAGCGGGGGGACAGGGACAACTAATGAAAAACTGTTTTTT.

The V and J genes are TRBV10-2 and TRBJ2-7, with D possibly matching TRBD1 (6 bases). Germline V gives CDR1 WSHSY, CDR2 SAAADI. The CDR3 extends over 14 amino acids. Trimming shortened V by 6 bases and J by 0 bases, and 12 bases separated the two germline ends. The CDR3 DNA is TGCGCCAGCAGAATACAGGGAAGCTCCTACGAGCAGTACTTC. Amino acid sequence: CASRIQGSSYEQYF.

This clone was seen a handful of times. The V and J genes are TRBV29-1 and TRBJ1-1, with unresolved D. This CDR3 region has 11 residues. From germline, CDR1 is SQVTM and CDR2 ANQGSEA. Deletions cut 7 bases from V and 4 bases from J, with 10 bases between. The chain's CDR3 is CSGLRVTEAFF. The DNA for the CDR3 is TGCAGCGGCCTTCGGGTCACTGAAGCTTTCTTT.

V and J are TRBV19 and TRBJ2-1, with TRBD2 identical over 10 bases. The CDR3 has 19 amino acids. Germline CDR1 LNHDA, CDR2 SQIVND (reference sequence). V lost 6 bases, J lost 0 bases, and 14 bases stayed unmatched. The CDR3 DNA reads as TGTGCCAGTAGCGCCTCCGGGCTAGCGGGAGTAAACTCCTACAATGAGCAGTTCTTC. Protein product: CASSASGLAGVNSYNEQFF.

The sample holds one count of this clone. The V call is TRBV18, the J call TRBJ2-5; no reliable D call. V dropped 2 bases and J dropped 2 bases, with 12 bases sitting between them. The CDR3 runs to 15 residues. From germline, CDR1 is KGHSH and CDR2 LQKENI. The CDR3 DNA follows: TGTGCCAGCTCACCAAGCATTAGGGATCAAGAGACCCAGTACTTC. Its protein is CASSPSIRDQETQYF.

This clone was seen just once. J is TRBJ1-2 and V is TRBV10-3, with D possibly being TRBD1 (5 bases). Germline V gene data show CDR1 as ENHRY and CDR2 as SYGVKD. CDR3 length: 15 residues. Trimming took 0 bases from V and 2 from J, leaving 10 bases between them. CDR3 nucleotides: TGTGCCATCAGTGAGTCAGCCGGGACGAACTATGGCTACACCTTC. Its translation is CAISESAGTNYGYTF.

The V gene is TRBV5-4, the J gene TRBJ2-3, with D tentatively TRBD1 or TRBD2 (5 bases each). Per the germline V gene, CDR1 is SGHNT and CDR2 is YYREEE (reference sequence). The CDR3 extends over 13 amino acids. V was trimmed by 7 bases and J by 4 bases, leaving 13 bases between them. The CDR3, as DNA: TGTGCCAGCGGGACGTCAGGCCCAGATACGCAGTATTTT. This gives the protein CASGTSGPDTQYF.

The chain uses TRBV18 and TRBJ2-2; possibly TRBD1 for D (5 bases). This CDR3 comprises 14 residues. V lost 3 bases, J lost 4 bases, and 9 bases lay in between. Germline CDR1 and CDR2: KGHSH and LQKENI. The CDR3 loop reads CASSPQTVTGELFF. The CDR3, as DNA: TGTGCCAGCTCACCCCAGACAGTCACCGGGGAGCTGTTTTTT.

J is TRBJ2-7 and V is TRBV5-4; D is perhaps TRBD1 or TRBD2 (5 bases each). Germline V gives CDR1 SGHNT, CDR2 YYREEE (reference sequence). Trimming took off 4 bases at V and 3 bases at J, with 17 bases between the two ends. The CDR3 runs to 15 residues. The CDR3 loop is CASSPSRDGDYEQYF. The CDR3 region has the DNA TGTGCCAGCAGCCCCAGCCGGGACGGCGACTACGAGCAGTACTTC.

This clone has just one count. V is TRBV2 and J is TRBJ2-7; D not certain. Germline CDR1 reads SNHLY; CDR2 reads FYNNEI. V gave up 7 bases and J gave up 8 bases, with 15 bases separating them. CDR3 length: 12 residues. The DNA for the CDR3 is TGTGCCAGCAATATGGAATACAAGAAGCAGTACTTC. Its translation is CASNMEYKKQYF.

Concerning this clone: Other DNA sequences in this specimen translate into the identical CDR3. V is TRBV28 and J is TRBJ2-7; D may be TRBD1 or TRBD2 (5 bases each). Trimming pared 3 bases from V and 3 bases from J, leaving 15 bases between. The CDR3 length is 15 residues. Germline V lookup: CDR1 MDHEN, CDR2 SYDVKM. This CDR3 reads CASSFSGTGRYEQYF. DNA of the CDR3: TGTGCCAGCAGTTTTTCCGGGACGGGGCGCTACGAGCAGTACTTC.

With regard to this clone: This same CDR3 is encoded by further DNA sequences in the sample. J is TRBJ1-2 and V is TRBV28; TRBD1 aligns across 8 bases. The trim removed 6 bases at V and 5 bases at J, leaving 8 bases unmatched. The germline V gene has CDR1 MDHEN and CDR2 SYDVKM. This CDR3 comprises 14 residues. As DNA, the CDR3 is TGTGCCAGCAGCCCAGCAGGGGGCGGTTATGGCTACACCTTC. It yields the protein CASSPAGGGYGYTF.

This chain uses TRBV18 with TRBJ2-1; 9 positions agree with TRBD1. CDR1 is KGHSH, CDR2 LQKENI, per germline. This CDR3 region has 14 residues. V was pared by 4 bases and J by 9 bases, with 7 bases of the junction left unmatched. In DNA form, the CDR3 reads TGTGCCAGCTCACGGACAGGGGACTGGGGTGAGCAGTTCTTC. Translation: CASSRTGDWGEQFF.

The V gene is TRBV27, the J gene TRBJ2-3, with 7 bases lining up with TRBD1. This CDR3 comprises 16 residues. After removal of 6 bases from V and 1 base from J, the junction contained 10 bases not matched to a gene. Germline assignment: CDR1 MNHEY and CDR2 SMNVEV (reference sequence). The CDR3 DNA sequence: TGTGCCAGCAGCACCTCTGACAGGGCCGGCACAGATACGCAGTATTTT. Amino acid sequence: CASSTSDRAGTDTQYF.

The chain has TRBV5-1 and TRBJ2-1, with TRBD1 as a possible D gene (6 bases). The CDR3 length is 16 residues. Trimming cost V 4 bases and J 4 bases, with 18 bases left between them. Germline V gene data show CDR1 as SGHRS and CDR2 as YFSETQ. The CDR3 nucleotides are TGCGCCAGCAGCCCGGGACACGTCCGCCGATACAATGAGCAGTTCTTC. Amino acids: CASSPGHVRRYNEQFF.

The CDR3 nucleotides read TGTGCCAGCAGTTGGGCTGTGGGGGGAGAGACCCAGTACTTC. It yields the protein CASSWAVGGETQYF. V gene TRBV6-6 combines with J gene TRBJ2-5, with TRBD2 as a possible D gene (6 bases). This CDR3 is 14 amino acids long. The germline V and J ends were trimmed by 4 bases and 4 bases, with 13 bases remaining between them. Germline loops: CDR1 MNHNY, CDR2 SVGAGI (reference sequence).

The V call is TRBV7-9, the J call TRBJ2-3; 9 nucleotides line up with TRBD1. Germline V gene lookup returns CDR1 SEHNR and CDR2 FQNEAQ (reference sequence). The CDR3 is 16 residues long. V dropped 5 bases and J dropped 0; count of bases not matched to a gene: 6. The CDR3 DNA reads TGTGCCAGCAGCCGATGGGGACAGGGAAGCACAGATACGCAGTATTTT. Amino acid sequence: CASSRWGQGSTDTQYF.

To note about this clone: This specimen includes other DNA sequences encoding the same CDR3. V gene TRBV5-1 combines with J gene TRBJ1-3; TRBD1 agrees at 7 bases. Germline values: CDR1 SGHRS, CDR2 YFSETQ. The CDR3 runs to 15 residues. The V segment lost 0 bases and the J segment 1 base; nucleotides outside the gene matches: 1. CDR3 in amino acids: CASSLAGGSGNTIYF. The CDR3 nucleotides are TGCGCCAGCAGCTTGGCAGGGGGTTCTGGAAACACCATATATTTT.

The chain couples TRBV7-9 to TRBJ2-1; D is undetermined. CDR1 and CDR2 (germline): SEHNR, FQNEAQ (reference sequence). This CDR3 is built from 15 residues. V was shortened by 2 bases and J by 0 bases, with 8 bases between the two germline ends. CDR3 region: CASSLLGNSYNEQFF. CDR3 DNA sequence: TGTGCCAGCAGCTTATTGGGGAACTCCTACAATGAGCAGTTCTTC.

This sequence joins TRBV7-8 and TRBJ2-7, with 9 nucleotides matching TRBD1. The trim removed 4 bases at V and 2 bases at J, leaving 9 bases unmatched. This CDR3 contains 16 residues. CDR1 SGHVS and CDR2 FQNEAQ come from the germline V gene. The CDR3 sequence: CASSSHAGTGTYEQYF. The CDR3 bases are TGTGCCAGCAGCTCACACGCCGGGACAGGGACCTACGAGCAGTACTTC.

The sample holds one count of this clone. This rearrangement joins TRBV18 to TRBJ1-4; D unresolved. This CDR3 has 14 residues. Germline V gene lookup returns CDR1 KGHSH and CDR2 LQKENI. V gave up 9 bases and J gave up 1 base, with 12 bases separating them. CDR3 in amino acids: CASSDRGTNEKLFF. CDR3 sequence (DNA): TGTGCCAGTTCGGACCGGGGAACTAATGAAAAACTGTTTTTT.